This T cell receptor (beta chain) was retrieved from a study of T cells in Graves' hyperthyroidism and ophthalmopathy (dated by TCRdb to about 2019). For the wider study: A discovery cohort of roughly 100 patients, roughly 43 with Graves' ophthalmopathy and over 55 with stable Graves' hyperthyroidism, was used to find distinguishing TCR V-J signatures. For training and testing, the 80 to 100 patients in the discovery cohort were randomly divided in a 7:3 ratio. Following sampling, methimazole starting at 30 mg daily was given to hyperthyroidism patients, and high-dose intravenous methylprednisolone was given to ophthalmopathy patients. Thyroid tissue and blood T-cell repertoires from about six Graves' hyperthyroidism patients were also compared in the study. An independent validation cohort of 18 to 20 hyperthyroidism patients and approximately 15 patients who later progressed to ophthalmopathy tested prospective prediction of ophthalmopathy. According to the paper, TCR Vbeta CDR3 sequencing was carried out on about 140 peripheral blood samples, which came from approximately 43 ophthalmopathy, approximately 72 hyperthyroidism and about 17 progressor patients.

Paper-wide results and their limitations: Sample size was not statistically predetermined, and blinding of investigators to group allocation was not performed. In validation, the model predicted progression to ophthalmopathy a median of approximately 6.6 months before onset, with roughly 68% sensitivity and 72.22% specificity. Most expanded thyroid clonotypes (frequency above 0.001) were also detected in blood, a finding suggesting that blood repertoires may reflect thyroid immune responses. A 13 V-J signature model separated ophthalmopathy from stable hyperthyroidism, with about 88% sensitivity and roughly 81% specificity in cross-validation and 80%/75% in testing.

This clonotype was counted many times. What this receptor recognizes is not known. Per-base quality was not reported, and no clone a single base away is much larger than it. The TCR beta CDR3 regions were amplified from the RNA transcripts. The TCR CDR3 was subjected to a first round of RT-PCR using the HTBI primer set and the Qiagen OneStep RT-PCR kit. A second multiplex PCR round built the libraries, followed by size selection and purification. Sequencing of the libraries was done on an Illumina HiSeq2000 using paired-end 100 bp reads. In the authors' own workflow: SOAPnuke was used to process the raw data, with reads discarded if the reads contained adapters or uncalled bases, had a mean Phred below 15, or lacked an exact constant-primer or identifier match. High-quality paired reads were merged with COPE v1.2.5, and unique nucleotide sequences were defined as clonotypes. Clonotypes were aligned to IMGT TRBV, TRBD and TRBJ reference segments using MiTCR v1.1. Analysis was restricted to V-J combinations with a frequency above 0.0001, which covered 98% to 99.2% of repertoires. The TCS score was defined as the ratio of F50 (clonal expansion) to E x V (chaos), calculated using BLOSUM62-based TCRdist between CDR3 peptides within each V-J. Welch's t-statistics and random forest reduced around 550 V-J features to 13, which were used in a naive Bayes classifier (R e1071). Thyroid-blood repertoire similarity was quantified with the Morisita-Horn index. Through fastp at Q25 and MiXCR, TCRdb rebuilt clones from the public reads, retaining in-frame beta chains. Rows are unified per CDR3 protein, each entry keeping the most common DNA and genes. TCRdb's processing, not the study's, gives the V and J calls here. The sample yields 450,000 to 700,000 distinct CDR3 sequences; roughly 50% were counted once. Of the sample, 7.5% to 8.5% falls within the top ten clones.

Including the terminal cysteine and phenylalanine, the CDR3 comprises 12 residues. The only DNA kept is the CDR3, 36 bases in frame from the first base. V trim: 7 bases; J trim: 3 bases; unmatched bases: 4. The germline V gene encodes CDR1 SQVTM and CDR2 ANQGSEA. Stable Graves' hyperthyroidism was defined as no progression to ophthalmopathy during 18 months of follow-up. Hyperthyroidism patients were newly diagnosed, with disease duration under 2 months, and aged 18 to 65 years. Exclusion was applied to patients with uncontrolled infections, other autoimmune diseases, pregnancy or lactation. Clinical symptoms, serum thyroxine and TRAb, thyroid ultrasound, and orbital computed tomography formed the basis for the diagnoses. Total RNA was extracted with Trizol reagent, and quality was checked on an Agilent 2100 Bioanalyzer.

What was sequenced was peripheral blood or thyroid tissue (not recorded which). The chain is assembled from TRBV29-1 and TRBJ1-2; the junction holds 8 bases that match TRBD1. The source of this sequence is a woman under 30 with Graves' hyperthyroidism. The nucleotide sequence is TGCAGCGGCCAGACAGGGGACTATGGCTACACCTTC. The encoded protein is CSGQTGDYGYTF.